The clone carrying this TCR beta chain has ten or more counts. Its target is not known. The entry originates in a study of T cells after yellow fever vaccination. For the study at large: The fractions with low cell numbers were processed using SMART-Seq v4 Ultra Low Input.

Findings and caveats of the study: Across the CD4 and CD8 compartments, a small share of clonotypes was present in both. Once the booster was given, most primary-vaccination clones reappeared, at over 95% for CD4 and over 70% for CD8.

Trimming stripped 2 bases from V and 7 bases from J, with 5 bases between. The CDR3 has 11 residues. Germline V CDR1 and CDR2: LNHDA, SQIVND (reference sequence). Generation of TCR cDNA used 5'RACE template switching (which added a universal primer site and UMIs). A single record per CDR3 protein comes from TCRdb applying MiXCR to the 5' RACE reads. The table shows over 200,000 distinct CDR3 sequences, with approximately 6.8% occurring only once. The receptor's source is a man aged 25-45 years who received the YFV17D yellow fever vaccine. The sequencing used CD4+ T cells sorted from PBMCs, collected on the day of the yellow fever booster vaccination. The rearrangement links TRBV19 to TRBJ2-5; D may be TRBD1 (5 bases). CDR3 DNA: TGTGCCAGTAGTATAAGGGGGACCCAGTACTTC. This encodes CASSIRGTQYF.